This T cell receptor beta chain was captured in a study of CD8+ T cells in alopecia areata. Regarding the study as a whole: Tissue-resident alphabeta T cells belonging to normal skin likewise get sequenced within scalp specimens. The study found TCR sharing across patients less clear than in mice, possibly for HLA reasons.

This clone has only a few counts. Antigen: not known. The treatment here: oral pan-JAK inhibitor, 5-10 mg twice daily. The CDR3 contains 13 residues. Trimming removed 2 bases at V and 6 bases at J, with 8 bases between. CDR1 and CDR2 (germline): MDHEN, SYDVKM. Extracted from the samples, RNA was reverse transcribed into cDNA to serve as the sequencing template. Here immunoSEQ multiplex PCR was the method, and the copy in TCRdb shows in-frame clones only, minus some. The sample gives about 92,000 clones, around 47% of which show up once; roughly 18% is in the top ten. This sequence joins TRBV28 and TRBJ2-1; D is uncertain. The receptor was derived from a human donor with alopecia areata. Sequencing used CD8+ T cells sorted from blood, obtained at week 24, from a patient treated with tofacitinib. The CDR3 DNA sequence: TGTGCCAGCAGTTTAAACTCTGCCAATGAGCAGTTCTTC. Translation: CASSLNSANEQFF.